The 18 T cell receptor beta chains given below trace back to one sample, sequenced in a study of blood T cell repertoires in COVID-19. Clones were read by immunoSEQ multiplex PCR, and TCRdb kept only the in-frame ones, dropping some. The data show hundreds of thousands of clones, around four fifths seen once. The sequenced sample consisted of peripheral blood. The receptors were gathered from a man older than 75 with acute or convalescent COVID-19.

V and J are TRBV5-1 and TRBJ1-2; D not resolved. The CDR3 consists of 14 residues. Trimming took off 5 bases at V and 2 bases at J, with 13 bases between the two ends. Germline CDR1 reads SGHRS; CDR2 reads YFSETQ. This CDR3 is CASSMEPANYGYTF. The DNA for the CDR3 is TGCGCCAGCAGTATGGAGCCCGCGAACTATGGCTACACCTTC.

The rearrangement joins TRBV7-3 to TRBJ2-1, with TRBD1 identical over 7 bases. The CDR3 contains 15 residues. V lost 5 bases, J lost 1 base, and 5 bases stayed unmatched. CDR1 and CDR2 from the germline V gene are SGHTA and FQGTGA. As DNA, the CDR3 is TGTGCCAGCAGCCGGACAGGAAATTCCTACAATGAGCAGTTCTTC. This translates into CASSRTGNSYNEQFF.

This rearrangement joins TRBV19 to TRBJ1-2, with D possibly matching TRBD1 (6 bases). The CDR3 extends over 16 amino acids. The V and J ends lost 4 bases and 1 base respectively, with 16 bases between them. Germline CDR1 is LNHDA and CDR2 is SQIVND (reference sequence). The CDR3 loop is CASSTIQGNGNYGYTF. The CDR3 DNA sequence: TGTGCCAGTAGTACCATACAGGGTAATGGTAACTATGGCTACACCTTC. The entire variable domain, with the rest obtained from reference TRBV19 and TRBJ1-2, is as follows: DGGITQSPKYLFRKEGQNVTLSCEQNLNHDAMYWYRQDPGQGLRLIYYSQIVNDFQKGDIAEGYSVSREKKESFPLTVTSAQKNPTAFYLCASSTIQGNGNYGYTFGSGTRLTVV.

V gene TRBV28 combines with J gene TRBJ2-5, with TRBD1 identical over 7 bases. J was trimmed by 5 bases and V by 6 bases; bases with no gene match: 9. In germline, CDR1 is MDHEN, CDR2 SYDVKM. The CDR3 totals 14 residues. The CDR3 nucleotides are TGTGCCAGCAGAGAAATGACAGGGACGGAGACCCAGTACTTC. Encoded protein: CASREMTGTETQYF. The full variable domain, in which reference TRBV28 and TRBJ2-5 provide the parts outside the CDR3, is DVKVTQSSRYLVKRTGEKVFLECVQDMDHENMFWYRQDPGLGLRLIYFSYDVKMKEKGDIPEGYSVSREKKERFSLILESASTNQTSMYLCASREMTGTETQYFGPGTRLLVL.

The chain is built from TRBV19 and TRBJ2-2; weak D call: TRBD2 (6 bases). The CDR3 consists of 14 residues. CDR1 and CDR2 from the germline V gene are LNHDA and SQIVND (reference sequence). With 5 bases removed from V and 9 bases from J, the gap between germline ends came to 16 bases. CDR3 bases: TGTGCCAGTAGTTTCCTCAGGGAGGCCAGGGAGCTGTTTTTT. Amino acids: CASSFLREARELFF.

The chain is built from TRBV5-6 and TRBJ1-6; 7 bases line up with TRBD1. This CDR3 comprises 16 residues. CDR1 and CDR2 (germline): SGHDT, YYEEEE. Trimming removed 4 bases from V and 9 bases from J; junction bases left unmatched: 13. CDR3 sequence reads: CASSQRQGIGSSPLHF. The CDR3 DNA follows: TGTGCCAGCAGCCAGAGACAGGGAATTGGGAGTTCACCCCTCCACTTT.

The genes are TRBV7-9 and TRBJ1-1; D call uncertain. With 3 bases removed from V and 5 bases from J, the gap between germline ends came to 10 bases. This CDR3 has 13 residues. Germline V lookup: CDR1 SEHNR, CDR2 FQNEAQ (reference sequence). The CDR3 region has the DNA TGTGCCAGCAGCTTGGAGGAAGAGACTGAAGCTTTCTTT. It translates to CASSLEEETEAFF. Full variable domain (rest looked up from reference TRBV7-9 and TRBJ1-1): DTGVSQNPRHKITKRGQNVTFRCDPISEHNRLYWYRQTLGQGPEFLTYFQNEAQLEKSRLLSDRFSAERPKGSFSTLEIQRTEQGDSAMYLCASSLEEETEAFFGQGTRLTVV.

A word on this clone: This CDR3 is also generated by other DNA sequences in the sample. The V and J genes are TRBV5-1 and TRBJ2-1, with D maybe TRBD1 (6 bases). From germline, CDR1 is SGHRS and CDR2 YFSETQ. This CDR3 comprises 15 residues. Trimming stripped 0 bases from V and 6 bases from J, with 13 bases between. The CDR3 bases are TGCGCCAGCAGCTTGGGGGGGCAGGTCGGCAATGAGCAGTTCTTC. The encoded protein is CASSLGGQVGNEQFF.

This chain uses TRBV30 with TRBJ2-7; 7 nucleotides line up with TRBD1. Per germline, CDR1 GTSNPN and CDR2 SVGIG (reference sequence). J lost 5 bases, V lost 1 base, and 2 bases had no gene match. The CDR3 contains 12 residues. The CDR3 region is CAWSDRGNEQYF. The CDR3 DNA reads TGTGCCTGGAGTGACAGGGGTAACGAGCAGTACTTC.

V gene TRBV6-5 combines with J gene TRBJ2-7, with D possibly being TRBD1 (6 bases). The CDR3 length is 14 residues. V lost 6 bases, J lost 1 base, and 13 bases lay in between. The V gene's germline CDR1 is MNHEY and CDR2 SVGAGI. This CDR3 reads CASSRQAPSYEQYF. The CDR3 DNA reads TGTGCCAGCAGCAGACAGGCCCCTTCCTACGAGCAGTACTTC.

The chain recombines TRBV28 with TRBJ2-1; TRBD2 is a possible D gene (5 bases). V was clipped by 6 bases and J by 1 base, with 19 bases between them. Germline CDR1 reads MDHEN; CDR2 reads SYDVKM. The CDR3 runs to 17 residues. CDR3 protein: CASRLRGNPQSYNEQFF. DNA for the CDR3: TGTGCCAGCAGGCTTAGAGGGAACCCCCAATCCTACAATGAGCAGTTCTTC.

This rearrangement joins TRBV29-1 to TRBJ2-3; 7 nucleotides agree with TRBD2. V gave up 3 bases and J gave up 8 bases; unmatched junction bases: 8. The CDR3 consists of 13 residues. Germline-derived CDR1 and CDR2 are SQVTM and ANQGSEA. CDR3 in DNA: TGCAGCGTTGATGGGCGGGAGCGGGCTACGCAGTATTTT. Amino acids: CSVDGRERATQYF.

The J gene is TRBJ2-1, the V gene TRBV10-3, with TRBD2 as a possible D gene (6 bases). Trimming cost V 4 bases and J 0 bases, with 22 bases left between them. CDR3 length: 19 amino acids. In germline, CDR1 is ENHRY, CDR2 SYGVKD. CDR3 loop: CAISASEGLAIRSYNEQFF. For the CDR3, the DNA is TGTGCCATCAGTGCCTCCGAGGGGCTAGCGATCCGCTCCTACAATGAGCAGTTCTTC.

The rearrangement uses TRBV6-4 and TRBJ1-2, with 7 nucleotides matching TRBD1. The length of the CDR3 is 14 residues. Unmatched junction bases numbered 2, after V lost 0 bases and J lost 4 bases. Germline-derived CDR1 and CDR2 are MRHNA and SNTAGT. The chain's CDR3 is CASSDSGGGYGYTF. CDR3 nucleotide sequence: TGTGCCAGCAGTGACTCAGGGGGCGGCTATGGCTACACCTTC.

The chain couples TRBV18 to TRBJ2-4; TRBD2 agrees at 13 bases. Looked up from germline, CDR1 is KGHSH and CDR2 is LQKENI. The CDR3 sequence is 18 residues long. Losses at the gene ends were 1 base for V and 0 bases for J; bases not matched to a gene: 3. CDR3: CASSPLGLAGAAKNIQYF. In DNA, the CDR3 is TGTGCCAGCTCACCACTAGGACTAGCGGGAGCAGCCAAAAACATTCAGTACTTC.

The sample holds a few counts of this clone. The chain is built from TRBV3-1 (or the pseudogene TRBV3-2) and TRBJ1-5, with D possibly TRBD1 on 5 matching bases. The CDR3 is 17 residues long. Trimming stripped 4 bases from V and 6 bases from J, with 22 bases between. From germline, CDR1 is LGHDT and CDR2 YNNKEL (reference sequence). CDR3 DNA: TGTGCCAGCAGCCCCACGCGGACAACCTTAGCAGGTCAGCCCCAGCATTTT. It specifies CASSPTRTTLAGQPQHF.

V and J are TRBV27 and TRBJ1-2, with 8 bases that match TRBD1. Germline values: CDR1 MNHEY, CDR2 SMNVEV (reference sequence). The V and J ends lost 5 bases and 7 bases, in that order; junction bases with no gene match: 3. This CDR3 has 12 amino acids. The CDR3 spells CASSPGGRGYTF. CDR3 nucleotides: TGTGCCAGCAGTCCAGGGGGCCGTGGCTACACCTTC.

The CDR3 sequence is CASSAGAGGSTNEKLFF. In DNA form, the CDR3 reads TGTGCCAGCAGCGCGGGAGCCGGGGGTTCGACTAATGAAAAACTGTTTTTT. V is TRBV7-9 and J is TRBJ1-4, with TRBD1 as a possible D gene (5 bases). The CDR3 runs 17 residues. Germline V CDR1 and CDR2: SEHNR, FQNEAQ (reference sequence). Trimming took 5 bases from V and 2 from J, leaving 18 bases between them.